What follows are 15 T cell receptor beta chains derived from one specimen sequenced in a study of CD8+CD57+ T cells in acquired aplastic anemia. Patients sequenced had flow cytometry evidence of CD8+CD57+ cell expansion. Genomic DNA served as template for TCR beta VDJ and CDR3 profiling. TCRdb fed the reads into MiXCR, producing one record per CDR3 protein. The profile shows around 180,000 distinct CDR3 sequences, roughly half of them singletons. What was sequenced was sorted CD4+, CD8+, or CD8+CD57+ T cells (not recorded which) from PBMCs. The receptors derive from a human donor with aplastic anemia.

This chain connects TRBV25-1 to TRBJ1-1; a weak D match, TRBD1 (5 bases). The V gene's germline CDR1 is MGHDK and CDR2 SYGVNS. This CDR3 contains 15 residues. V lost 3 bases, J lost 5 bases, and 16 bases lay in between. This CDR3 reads CASSEPGLPQTEAFF. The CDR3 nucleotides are TGTGCCAGCAGTGAGCCGGGACTCCCTCAAACTGAAGCTTTCTTT.

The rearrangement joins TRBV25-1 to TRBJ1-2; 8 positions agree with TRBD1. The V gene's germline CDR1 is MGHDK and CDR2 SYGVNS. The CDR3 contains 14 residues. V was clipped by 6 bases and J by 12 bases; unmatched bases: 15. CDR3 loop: CASRGLTGGAGNTF. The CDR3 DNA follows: TGTGCCAGCAGAGGGTTAACAGGGGGGGCTGGAAACACCTTC.

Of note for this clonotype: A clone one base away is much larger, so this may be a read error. CDR3 nucleotides: TGTGCCAGCAGTGGGGACAGGGGGTTTGGCTACACCTTC. Translated: CASSGDRGFGYTF. The V gene is TRBV6-1, the J gene TRBJ1-2, with 11 bases matching TRBD1. Germline CDR1 and CDR2: MNHNS and SASEGT. V gave up 4 bases and J gave up 7 bases; unmatched junction bases: 2. This CDR3 has 13 amino acids.

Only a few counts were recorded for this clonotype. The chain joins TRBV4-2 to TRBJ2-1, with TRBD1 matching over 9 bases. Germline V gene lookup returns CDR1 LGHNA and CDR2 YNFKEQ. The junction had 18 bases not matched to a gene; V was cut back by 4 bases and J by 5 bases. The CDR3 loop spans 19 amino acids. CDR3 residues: CASSRGGQGIGERDNEQFF. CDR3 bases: TGTGCCAGCAGCCGGGGGGGACAGGGCATTGGGGAGAGGGACAATGAGCAGTTCTTC.

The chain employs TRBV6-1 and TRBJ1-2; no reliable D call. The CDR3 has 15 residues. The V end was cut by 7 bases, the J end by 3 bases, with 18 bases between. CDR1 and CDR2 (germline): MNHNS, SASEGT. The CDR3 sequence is CASTRTLTTDYGYTF. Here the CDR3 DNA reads TGTGCCAGCACCCGCACCCTGACTACGGACTATGGCTACACCTTC.

CDR3 coding DNA: TGTGCCAGCAGCTTCGACCTGAACACTGAAGCTTTCTTT. It specifies CASSFDLNTEAFF. The V gene is TRBV5-4, the J gene TRBJ1-1; D unresolved. The CDR3 totals 13 residues. The ends were cut back, 2 bases at V and 0 bases at J, with 5 bases in the middle. Germline CDR1 is SGHNT and CDR2 is YYREEE (reference sequence).

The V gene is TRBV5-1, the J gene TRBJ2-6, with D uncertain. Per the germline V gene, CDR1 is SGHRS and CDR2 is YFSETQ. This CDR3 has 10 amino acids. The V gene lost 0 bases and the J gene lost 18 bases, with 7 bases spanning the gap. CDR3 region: CASSLAVRTF. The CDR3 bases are TGCGCCAGCAGCTTGGCCGTCAGGACTTTC.

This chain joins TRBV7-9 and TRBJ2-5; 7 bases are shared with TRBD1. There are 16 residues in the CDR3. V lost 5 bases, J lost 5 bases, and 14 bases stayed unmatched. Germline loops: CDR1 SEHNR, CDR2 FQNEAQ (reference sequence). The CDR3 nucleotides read TGTGCCAGCAGCCTACATTGGGGCAGGGGGTTTGAGACCCAGTACTTC. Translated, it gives CASSLHWGRGFETQYF.

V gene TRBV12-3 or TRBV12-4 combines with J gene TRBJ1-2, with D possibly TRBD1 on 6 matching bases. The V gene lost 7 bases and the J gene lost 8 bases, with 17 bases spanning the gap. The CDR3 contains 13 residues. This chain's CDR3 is CASTLRGVGGYTF. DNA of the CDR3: TGTGCCAGCACCCTAAGGGGGGTCGGAGGCTACACCTTC.

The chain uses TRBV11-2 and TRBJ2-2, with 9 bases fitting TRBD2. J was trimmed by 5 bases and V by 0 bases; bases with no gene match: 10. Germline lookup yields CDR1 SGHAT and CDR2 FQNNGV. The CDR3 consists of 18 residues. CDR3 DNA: TGTGCCAGCAGCTTAGATCGGGGCGGGAGGGCCGGAACCGGGGAGCTGTTTTTT. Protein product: CASSLDRGGRAGTGELFF.

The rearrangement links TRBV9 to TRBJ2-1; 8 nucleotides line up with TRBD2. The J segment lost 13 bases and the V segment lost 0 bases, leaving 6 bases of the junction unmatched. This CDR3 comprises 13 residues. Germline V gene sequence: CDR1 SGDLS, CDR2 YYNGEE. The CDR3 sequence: CASSVVSGTEQFF. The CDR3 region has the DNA TGTGCCAGCAGCGTAGTTAGCGGGACGGAACAGTTCTTC.

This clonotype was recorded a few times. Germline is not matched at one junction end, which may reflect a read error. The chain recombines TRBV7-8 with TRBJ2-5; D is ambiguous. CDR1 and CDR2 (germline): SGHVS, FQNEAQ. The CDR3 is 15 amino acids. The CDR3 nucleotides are TGTGCCAGCAGCTTAGCGGAAGCAATCCAAGTGACCCAGTACTTC. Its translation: CASSLAEAIQVTQYF.

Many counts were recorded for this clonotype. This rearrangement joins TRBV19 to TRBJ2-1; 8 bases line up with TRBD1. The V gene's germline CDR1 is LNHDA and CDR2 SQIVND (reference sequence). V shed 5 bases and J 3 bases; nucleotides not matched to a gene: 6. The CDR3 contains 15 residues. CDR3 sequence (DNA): TGTGCCAGTAGTCTCGACAGGGGTTTCTACAATGAGCAGTTCTTC. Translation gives CASSLDRGFYNEQFF.

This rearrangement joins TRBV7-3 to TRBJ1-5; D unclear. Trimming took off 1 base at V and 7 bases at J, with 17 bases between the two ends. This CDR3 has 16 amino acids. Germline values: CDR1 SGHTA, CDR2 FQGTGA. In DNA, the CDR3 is TGTGCCAGCAGCTTAAGTCACGGGGAATACGAGCAGCCCCAGCATTTT. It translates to CASSLSHGEYEQPQHF.

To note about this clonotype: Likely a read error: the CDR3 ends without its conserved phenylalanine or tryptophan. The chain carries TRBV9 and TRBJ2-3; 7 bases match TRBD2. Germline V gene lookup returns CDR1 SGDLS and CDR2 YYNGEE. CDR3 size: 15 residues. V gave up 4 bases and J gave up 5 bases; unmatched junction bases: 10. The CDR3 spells CASSLAASGRDTQYS. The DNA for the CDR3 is TGTGCCAGCAGCTTGGCGGCTAGCGGTAGAGATACGCAGTATTCT.